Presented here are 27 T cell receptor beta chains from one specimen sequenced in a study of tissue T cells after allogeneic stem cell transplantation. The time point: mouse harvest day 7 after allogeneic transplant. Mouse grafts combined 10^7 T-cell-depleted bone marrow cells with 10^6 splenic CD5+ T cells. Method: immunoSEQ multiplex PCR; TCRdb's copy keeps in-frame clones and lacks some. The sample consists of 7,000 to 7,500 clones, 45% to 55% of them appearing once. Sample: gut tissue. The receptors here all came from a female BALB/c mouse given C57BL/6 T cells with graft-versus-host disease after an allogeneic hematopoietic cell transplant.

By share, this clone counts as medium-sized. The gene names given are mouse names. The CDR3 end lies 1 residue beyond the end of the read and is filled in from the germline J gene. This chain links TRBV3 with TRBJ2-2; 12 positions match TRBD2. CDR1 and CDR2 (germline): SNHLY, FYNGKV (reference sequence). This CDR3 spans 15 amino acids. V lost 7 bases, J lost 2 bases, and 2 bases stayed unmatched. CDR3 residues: CASTGTGGNTGQLYF. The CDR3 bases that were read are TGTGCCAGCACCGGGACTGGGGGGAACACCGGGCAGCTCTAC.

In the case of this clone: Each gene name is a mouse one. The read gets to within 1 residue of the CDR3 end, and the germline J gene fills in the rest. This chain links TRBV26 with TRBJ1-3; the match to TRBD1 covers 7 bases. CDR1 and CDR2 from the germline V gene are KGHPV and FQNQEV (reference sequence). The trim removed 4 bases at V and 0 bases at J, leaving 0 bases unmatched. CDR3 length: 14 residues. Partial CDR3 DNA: TGTGCCAGCAGTCGACAGGGTTCTGGAAATACGCTCTAT. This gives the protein CASSRQGSGNTLY. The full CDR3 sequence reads CASSRQGSGNTLYF.

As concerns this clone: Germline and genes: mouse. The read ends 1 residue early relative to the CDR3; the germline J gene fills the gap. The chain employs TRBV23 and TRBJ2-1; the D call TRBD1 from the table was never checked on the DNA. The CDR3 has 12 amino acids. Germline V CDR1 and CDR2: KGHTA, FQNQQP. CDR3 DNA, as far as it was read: TGCTCCAGCAGGCGACAGTATGCTGAGCAGTTC. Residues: CSSRRQYAEQF. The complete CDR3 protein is CSSRRQYAEQFF.

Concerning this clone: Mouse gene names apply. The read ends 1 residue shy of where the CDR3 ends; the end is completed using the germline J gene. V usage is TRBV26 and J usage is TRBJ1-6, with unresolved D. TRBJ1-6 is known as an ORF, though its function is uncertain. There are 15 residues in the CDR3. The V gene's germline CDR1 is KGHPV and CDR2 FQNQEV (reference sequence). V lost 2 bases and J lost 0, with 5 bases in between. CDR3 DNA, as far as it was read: TGTGCCAGCAGTCTGGAAAATTCCTATAATTCGCCCCTCTAC. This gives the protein CASSLENSYNSPLY. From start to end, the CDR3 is CASSLENSYNSPLYF.

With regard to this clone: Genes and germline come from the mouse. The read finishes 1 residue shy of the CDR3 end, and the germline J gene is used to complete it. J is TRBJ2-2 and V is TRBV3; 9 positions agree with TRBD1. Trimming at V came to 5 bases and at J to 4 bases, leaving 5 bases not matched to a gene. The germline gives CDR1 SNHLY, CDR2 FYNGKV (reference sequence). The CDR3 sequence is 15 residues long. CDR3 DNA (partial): TGTGCCAGCAGCCACAGGGGGCAGGGCACCGGGCAGCTCTAC. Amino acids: CASSHRGQGTGQLY. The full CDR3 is CASSHRGQGTGQLYF.

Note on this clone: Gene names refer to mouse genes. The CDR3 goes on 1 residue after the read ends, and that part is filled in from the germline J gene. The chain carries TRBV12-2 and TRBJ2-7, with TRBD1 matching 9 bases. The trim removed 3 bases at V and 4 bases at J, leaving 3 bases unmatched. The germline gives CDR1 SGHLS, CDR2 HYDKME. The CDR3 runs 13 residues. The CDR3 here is CASSRQGGYEQYF. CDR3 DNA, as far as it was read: TGTGCCAGCTCTAGACAGGGGGGGTATGAACAGTAC.

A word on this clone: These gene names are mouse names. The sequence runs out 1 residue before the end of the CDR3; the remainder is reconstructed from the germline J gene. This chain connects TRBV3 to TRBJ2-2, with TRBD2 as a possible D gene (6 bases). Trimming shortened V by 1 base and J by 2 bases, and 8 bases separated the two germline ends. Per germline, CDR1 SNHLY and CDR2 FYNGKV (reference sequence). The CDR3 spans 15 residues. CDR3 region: CASSLEWGNTGQLYF. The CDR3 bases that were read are TGTGCCAGCAGCTTAGAGTGGGGGAACACCGGGCAGCTCTAC.

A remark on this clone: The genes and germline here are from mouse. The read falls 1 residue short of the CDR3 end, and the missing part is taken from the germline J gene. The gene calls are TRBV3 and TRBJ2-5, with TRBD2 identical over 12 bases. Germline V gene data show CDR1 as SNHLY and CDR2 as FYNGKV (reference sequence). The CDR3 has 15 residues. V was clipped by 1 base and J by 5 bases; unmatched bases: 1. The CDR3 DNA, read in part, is TGTGCCAGCAGCTTAGGGGGACTGGGGGGAGACACCCAGTAC. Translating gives CASSLGGLGGDTQY. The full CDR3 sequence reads CASSLGGLGGDTQYF.

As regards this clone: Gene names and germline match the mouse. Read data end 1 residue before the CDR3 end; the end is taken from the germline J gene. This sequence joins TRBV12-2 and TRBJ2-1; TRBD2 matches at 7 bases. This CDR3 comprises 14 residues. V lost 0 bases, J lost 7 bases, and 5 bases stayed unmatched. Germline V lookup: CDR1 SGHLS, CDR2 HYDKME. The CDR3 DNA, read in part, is TGTGCCAGCTCTCTCCTGGGGGTGCGGGCTGAGCAGTTC. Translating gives CASSLLGVRAEQF. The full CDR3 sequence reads CASSLLGVRAEQFF.

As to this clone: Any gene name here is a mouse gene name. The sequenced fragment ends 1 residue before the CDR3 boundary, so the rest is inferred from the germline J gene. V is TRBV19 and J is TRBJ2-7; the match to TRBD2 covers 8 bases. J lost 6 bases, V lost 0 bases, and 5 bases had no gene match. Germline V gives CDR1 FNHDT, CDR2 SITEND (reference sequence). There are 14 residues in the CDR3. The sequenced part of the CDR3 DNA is TGTGCCAGCAGTATAGAGGCTGGGGGGAGTGAACAGTAC. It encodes CASSIEAGGSEQY. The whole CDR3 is CASSIEAGGSEQYF.

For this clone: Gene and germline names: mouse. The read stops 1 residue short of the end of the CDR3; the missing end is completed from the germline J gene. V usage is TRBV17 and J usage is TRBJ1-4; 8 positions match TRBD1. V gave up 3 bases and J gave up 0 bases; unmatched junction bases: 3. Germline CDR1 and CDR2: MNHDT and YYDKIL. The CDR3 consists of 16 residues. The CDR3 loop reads CASSRGDRISNERLFF. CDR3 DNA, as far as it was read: TGTGCTAGCAGTAGGGGGGACAGGATTTCCAACGAAAGATTATTT.

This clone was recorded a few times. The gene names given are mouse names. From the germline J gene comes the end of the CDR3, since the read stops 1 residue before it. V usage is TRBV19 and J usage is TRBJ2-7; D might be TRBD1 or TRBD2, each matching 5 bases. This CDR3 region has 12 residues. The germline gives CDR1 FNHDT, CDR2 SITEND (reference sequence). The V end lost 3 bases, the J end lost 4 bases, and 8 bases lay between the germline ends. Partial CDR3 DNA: TGTGCCAGCAGTAGGGACGGATATGAACAGTAC. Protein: CASSRDGYEQY. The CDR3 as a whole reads CASSRDGYEQYF.

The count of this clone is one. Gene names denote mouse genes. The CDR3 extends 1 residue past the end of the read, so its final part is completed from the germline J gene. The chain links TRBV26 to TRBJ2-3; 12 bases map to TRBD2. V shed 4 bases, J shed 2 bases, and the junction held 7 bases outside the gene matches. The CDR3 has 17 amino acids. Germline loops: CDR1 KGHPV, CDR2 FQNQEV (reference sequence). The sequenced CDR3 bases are TGTGCCAGCAGTCACGACTGGGGGGGCGCTGATGCAGAAACGCTGTAT. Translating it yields CASSHDWGGADAETLY. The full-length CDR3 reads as CASSHDWGGADAETLYF.

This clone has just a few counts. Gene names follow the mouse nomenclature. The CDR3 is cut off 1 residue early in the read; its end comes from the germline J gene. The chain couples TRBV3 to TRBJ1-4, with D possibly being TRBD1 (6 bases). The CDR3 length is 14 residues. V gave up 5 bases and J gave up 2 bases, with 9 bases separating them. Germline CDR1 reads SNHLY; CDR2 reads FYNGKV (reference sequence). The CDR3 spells CASSRDISNERLFF. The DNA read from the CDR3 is TGTGCCAGCAGCCGGGACATATCCAACGAAAGATTATTT.

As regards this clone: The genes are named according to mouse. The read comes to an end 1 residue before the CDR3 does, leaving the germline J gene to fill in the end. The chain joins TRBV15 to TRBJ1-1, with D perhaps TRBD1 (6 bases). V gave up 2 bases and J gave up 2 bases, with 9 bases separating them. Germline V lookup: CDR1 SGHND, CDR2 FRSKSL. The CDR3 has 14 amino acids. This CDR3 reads CASSLRGANTEVFF. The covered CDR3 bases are TGTGCCAGCAGTTTACGGGGGGCCAACACAGAAGTCTTC.

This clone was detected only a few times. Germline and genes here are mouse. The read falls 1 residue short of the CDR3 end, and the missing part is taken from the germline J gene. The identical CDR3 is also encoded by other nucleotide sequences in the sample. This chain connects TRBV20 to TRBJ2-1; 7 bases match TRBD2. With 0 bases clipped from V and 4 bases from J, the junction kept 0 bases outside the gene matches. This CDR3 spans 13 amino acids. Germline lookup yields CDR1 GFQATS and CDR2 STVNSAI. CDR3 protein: CGARDWGYAEQFF. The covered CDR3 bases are TGTGGTGCTAGGGACTGGGGGTATGCTGAGCAGTTC.

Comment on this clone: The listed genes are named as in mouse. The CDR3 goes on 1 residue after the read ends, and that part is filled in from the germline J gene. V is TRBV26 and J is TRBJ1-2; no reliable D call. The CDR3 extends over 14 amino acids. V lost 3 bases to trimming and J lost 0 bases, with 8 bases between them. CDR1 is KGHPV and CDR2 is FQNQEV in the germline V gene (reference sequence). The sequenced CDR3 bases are TGTGCCAGCAGTCTAGACACTTCAAACTCCGACTACACC. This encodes CASSLDTSNSDYT. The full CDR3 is CASSLDTSNSDYTF.

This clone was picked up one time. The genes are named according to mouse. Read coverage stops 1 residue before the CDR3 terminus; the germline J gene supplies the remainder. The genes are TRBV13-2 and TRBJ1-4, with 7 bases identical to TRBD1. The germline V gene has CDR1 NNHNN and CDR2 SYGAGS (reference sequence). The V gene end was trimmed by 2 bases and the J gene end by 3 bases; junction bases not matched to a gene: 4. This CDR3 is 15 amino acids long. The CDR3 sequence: CASGDPGQTNERLFF. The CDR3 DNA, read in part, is TGTGCCAGCGGTGACCCGGGACAGACCAACGAAAGATTATTT.

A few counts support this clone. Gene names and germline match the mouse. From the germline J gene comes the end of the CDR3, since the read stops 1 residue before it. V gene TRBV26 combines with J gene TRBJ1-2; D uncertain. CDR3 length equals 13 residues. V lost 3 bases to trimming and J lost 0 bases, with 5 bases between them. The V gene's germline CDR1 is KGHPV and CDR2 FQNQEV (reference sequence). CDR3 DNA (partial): TGTGCCAGCAGTCTCCAGGCAAACTCCGACTACACC. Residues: CASSLQANSDYT. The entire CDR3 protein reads CASSLQANSDYTF.

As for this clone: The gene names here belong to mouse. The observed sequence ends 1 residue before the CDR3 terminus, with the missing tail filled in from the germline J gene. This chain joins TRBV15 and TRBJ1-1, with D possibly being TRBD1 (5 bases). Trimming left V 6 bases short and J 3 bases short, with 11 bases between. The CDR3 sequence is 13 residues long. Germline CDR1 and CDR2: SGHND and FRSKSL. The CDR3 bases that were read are TGTGCCAGCAGCTCAGGGAGACACACAGAAGTCTTC. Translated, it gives CASSSGRHTEVF. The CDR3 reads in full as CASSSGRHTEVFF.

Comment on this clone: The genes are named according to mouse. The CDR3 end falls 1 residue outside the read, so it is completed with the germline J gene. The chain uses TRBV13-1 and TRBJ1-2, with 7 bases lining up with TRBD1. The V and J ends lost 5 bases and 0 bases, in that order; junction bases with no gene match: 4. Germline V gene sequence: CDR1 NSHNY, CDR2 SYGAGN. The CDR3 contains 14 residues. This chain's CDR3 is CASSPGQPNSDYTF. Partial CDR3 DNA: TGTGCCAGCAGCCCGGGACAGCCAAACTCCGACTACACC.

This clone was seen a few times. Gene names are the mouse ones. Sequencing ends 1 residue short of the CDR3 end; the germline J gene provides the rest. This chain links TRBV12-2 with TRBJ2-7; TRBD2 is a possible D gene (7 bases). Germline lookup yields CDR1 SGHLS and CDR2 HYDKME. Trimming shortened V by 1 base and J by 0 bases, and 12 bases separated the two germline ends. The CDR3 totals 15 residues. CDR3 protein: CASSLGLGASYEQYF. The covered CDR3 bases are TGTGCCAGCTCTCTAGGGCTGGGGGCCTCCTATGAACAGTAC.

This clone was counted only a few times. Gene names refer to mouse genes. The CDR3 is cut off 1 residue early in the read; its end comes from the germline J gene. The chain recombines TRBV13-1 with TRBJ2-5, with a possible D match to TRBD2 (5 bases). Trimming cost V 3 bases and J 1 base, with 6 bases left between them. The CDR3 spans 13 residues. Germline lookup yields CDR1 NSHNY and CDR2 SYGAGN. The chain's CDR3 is CASSGGDQDTQYF. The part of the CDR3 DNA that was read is TGTGCCAGCAGTGGTGGGGACCAAGACACCCAGTAC.

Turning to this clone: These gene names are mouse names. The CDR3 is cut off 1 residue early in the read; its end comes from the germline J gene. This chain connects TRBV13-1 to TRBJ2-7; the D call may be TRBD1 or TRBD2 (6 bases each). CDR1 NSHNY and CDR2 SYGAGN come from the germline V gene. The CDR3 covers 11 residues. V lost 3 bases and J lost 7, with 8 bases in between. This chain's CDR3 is CASSGGGEQYF. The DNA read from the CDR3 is TGTGCCAGCAGTGGAGGGGGGGAACAGTAC.

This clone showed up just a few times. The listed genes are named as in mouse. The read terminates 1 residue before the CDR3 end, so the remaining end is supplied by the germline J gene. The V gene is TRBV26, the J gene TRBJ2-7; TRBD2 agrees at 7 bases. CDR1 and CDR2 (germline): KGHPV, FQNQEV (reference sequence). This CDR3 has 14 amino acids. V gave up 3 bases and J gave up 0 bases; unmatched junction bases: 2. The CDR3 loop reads CASSLMGGSYEQYF. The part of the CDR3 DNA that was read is TGTGCCAGCAGTCTTATGGGGGGCTCCTATGAACAGTAC.

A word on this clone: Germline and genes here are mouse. CDR3 DNA, as far as it was read: TGTGCCAGCAGTCTCGACAGTAACACCGGGCAGCTCTAC. Translating it yields CASSLDSNTGQLY. The complete CDR3 protein is CASSLDSNTGQLYF. The chain combines TRBV26 with TRBJ2-2; possible D gene TRBD1, 5 bases. Read data end 1 residue before the CDR3 end; the end is taken from the germline J gene. The V and J ends lost 3 bases and 2 bases respectively, with 7 bases between them. CDR3 length: 14 amino acids. Germline CDR1 and CDR2: KGHPV and FQNQEV (reference sequence). The full variable domain, rest sourced from reference TRBV26 and TRBJ2-2, is NSKVIQTPRYLVKGQGQKAKMRCIPEKGHPVVFWYQQNKNNEFKFLINFQNQEVLQQIDMTEKRFSAECPSNSPCSLEIQSSEAGDSALYLCASSLDSNTGQLYFGEGSKLTVL.

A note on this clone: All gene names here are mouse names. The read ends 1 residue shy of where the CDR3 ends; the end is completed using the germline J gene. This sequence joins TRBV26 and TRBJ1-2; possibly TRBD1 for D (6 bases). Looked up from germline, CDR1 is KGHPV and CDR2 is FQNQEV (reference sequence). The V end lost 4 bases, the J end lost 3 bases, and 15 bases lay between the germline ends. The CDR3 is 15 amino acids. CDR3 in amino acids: CASSPPQGRDSDYTF. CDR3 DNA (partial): TGTGCCAGCAGTCCCCCTCAGGGGCGGGACTCCGACTACACC.